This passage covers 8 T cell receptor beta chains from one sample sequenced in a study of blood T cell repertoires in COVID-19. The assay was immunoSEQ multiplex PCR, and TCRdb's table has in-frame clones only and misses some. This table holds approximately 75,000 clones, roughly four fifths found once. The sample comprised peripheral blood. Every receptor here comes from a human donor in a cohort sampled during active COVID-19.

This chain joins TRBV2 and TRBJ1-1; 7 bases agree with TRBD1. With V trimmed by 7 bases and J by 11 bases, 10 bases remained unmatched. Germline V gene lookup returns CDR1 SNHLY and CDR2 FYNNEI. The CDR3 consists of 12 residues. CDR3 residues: CASNRRQGAAFF. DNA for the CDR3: TGTGCCAGCAACCGAAGACAGGGCGCGGCTTTCTTT.

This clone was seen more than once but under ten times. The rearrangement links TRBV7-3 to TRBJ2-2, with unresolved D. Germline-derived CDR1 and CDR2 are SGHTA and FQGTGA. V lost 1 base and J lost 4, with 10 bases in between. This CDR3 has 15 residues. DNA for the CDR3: TGTGCCAGCAGCTTAAACCAAGACTCCACCGGGGAGCTGTTTTTT. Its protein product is CASSLNQDSTGELFF. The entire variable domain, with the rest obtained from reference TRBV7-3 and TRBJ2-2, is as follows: GAGVSQTPSNKVTEKGKYVELRCDPISGHTALYWYRQSLGQGPEFLIYFQGTGAADDSGLPNDRFFAVRPEGSVSTLKIQRTERGDSAVYLCASSLNQDSTGELFFGEGSRLTVL.

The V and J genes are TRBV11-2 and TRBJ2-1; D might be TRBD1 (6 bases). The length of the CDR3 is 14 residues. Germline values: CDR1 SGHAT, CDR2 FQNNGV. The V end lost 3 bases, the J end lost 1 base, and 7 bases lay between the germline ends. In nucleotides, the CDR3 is TGTGCCAGCAGCTTGACAGGTTCCTACAATGAGCAGTTCTTC. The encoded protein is CASSLTGSYNEQFF.

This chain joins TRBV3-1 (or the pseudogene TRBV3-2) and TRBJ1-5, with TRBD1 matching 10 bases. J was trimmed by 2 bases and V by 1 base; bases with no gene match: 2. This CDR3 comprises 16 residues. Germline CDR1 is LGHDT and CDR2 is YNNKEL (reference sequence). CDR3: CASSQAGTGGNQPQHF. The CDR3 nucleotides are TGTGCCAGCAGCCAAGCCGGGACAGGGGGCAATCAGCCCCAGCATTTT.

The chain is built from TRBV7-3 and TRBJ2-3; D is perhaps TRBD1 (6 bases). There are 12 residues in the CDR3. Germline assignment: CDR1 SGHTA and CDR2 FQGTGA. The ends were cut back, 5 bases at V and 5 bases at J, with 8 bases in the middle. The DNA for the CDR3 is TGTGCCAGCAGCCCCAGGGGAGATACGCAGTATTTT. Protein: CASSPRGDTQYF.

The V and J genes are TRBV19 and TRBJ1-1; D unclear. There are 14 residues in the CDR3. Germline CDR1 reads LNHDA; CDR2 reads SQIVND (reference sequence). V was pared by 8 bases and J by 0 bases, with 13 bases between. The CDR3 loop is CASSLAEMNTEAFF. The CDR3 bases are TGTGCCAGTTCCCTCGCGGAGATGAACACTGAAGCTTTCTTT.

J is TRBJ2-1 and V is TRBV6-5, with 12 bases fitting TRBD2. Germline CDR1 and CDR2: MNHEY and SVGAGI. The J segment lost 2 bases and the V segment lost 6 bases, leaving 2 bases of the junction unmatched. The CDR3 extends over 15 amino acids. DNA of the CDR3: TGTGCCAGCAGCTGGACTAGCGGGGCCTACAATGAGCAGTTCTTC. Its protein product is CASSWTSGAYNEQFF.

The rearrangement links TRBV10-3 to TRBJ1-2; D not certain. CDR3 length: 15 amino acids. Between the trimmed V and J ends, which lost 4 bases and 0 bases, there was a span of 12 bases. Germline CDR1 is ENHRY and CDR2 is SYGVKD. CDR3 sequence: CAISGARVANYGYTF. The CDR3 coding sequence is TGTGCCATCAGTGGGGCGAGAGTAGCTAACTATGGCTACACCTTC.